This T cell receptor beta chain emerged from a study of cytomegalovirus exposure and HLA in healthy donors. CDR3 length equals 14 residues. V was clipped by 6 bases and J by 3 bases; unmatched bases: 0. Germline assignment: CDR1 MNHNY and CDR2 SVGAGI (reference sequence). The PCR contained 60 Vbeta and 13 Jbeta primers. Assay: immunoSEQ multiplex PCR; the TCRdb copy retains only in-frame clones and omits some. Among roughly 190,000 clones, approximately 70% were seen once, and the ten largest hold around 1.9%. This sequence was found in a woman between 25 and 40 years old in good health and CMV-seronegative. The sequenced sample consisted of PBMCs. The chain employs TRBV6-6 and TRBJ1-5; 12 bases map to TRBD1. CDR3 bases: TGTGCCAGCAGGGGACAGGGGGCCAATCAGCCCCAGCATTTT. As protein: CASRGQGANQPQHF.